A selection of T cell receptor beta chains follows, all from one sample in a study of CD8+CD57+ T cells in acquired aplastic anemia. TCRdb called the reads again in MiXCR, with one record for every CDR3 protein. The table lists roughly 300,000 distinct CDR3 sequences, 56% of them singletons. Sequencing input: sorted CD4+, CD8+, or CD8+CD57+ T cells (not recorded which) from PBMCs. The receptor set was obtained from a human donor with severe aplastic anemia or a healthy control (not recorded which). The conserved cysteine and the conserved F or W are not part of the CDR3 here. The D gene is left open where the match is weak.

-	TRBV9	ASSAQGKRGQPQH
TRBD2	TRBV29-1	SVVGGGAGDTQY
-	TRBV12-3/TRBV12-4	ASRQGGGTEAF
-	TRBV2	ASSQSGESNEKLF
-	TRBV7-8	ASSLALERTDTQY
-	TRBV4-3	ASSHRLGPNQRPNTGELF
-	TRBV10-1	ARLIYGYT
TRBD1	TRBV30	AWSGTGSGYT
-	TRBV29-1	SVEGRLTDTQY
TRBD1	TRBV29-1	SVAPDRGYGYT
TRBD1	TRBV27	ASSSSRFTGGMNTEAF
TRBD1	TRBV20-1	SARVGRGQITDTQY
TRBD1	TRBV19	ASSQPWTGGLYEQY
-	TRBV29-1	SARQGPTDTQY
-	TRBV7-8	ASSQPGDTEAF
-	TRBV7-2	ASSLWSVTDTQY
-	TRBV24-1	ATSLDAGEQF